These T cell receptor beta chains were read from a single sample in a study of shared clonotypes between healthy human individuals. The table came from immunoSEQ multiplex PCR; TCRdb's copy has only in-frame clones and leaves some out. The repertoire holds 950,000 to 1,300,000 clones, roughly 80% seen once, with around 1.5% in the top ten. The sequencing sample was made of memory CD4+ T cells sorted from blood. The source is a man in his late teens or twenties in good health. Both conserved end residues are part of each CDR3. The D gene is left open where the match is weak. Rows give clone size only sometimes, using once, few, many, or a class for an expanded clone.

>TRBV9|.|TRBJ2-1|TRBD2
CASSTLAGGYNEQFF
TGTGCCAGCAGCACCCTAGCGGGAGGCTACAATGAGCAGTTCTTC
>TRBV11-2|.|TRBJ1-6|.
CASSPKTRNSPLHF
TGTGCCAGCAGCCCCAAAACACGGAATTCACCCCTCCACTTT
>TRBV9|.|TRBJ2-1|.
CASSPPGEWNEQFF
TGTGCCAGCAGCCCGCCGGGGGAGTGGAATGAGCAGTTCTTC
>TRBV11-3|few|TRBJ2-1|TRBD1
CASSFPGGGDEQFF
TGTGCCAGCAGCTTTCCAGGGGGCGGGGATGAGCAGTTCTTC
>TRBV10-1|.|TRBJ1-4|.
CASSEAGTEKLFF
TGCGCCAGCAGTGAGGCCGGGACAGAAAAACTGTTTTTT
>TRBV9|few|TRBJ1-1|.
CASSVQGGGTEAFF
TGTGCCAGCAGCGTACAGGGCGGGGGCACTGAAGCTTTCTTT
>TRBV6-1|.|TRBJ2-7|TRBD1
CASRPTGMSSYEQYF
TGTGCCAGCAGACCGACAGGGATGAGCTCCTACGAGCAGTACTTC
>TRBV30|.|TRBJ2-5|.
CAWSTQLRETQYF
TGTGCCTGGAGTACTCAACTTCGGGAGACCCAGTACTTC
>TRBV10-3|.|TRBJ2-5|.
CANQFSQGETQYF
TGTGCCAACCAATTTAGTCAAGGCGAGACCCAGTACTTC
>TRBV19|.|TRBJ2-7|TRBD2
CASSIGGGSYEQYF
TGTGCCAGTAGTATAGGGGGAGGGTCCTACGAGCAGTACTTC
>TRBV11-2|few|TRBJ2-7|.
CASSLVPQYEQYF
TGTGCCAGCAGCTTAGTTCCACAGTACGAGCAGTACTTC
>TRBV6-5|.|TRBJ2-7|.
CASTPGGGPYEQYF
TGTGCCAGCACCCCGGGAGGGGGCCCCTACGAGCAGTACTTC
>TRBV6-1|.|TRBJ1-5|.
CASSAEAYSNQPQHF
TGTGCCAGCAGTGCCGAGGCATATAGCAATCAGCCCCAGCATTTT
>TRBV5-4|few|TRBJ1-3|TRBD1
CASSLAGQSGNTIYF
TGTGCCAGCAGCTTGGCGGGACAGTCTGGAAACACCATATATTTT
>TRBV5-1|.|TRBJ1-3|TRBD1
CASSSGGSSGNTIYF
TGCGCCAGCAGCTCAGGGGGTTCCTCTGGAAACACCATATATTTT
>TRBV5-6|.|TRBJ2-7|TRBD1
CASSVGQRSYEQYF
TGTGCCAGCAGCGTGGGACAGCGTTCCTACGAGCAGTACTTC
>TRBV19|few|TRBJ1-3|.
CASSPQGGNTIYF
TGTGCCAGTAGTCCTCAGGGTGGAAACACCATATATTTT